The 25 T cell receptor beta chains below all came from one sample that was sequenced in a study of T cells in Graves' hyperthyroidism and ophthalmopathy. RNA transcripts provided the source from which TCR beta CDR3 regions were amplified. RT-PCR in the first round (using the HTBI primer set) targeted the TCR CDR3. TCRdb re-called the multiplex PCR reads with MiXCR, one entry per CDR3 protein. The sample carries some 740,000 distinct CDR3 sequences, 11% to 15% recorded once. Sequencing used blood. Receptors originate from a woman under 30 with Graves' hyperthyroidism.

This clonotype was detected many times. This sequence joins TRBV20-1 and TRBJ2-7; D uncertain. The CDR3 is 12 amino acids. Germline CDR1 and CDR2: DFQATT and SNEGSKA (reference sequence). The V end was cut by 0 bases, the J end by 6 bases, with 9 bases between. This CDR3 reads CSARDLSVEQYF. As DNA, the CDR3 is TGCAGTGCTAGAGATTTGTCCGTCGAGCAGTACTTC.

The chain carries TRBV4-1 and TRBJ2-5, with 13 bases matching TRBD2. The V gene's germline CDR1 is MGHRA and CDR2 YSYEKL. The junction had 7 bases not matched to a gene; V was cut back by 4 bases and J by 5 bases. The CDR3 is 16 residues long. The CDR3 DNA reads as TGCGCCAGCAGCCTAGGACTAGCGGGAGCTCCGGAGACCCAGTACTTC. Amino acid sequence: CASSLGLAGAPETQYF.

The chain joins TRBV28 to TRBJ2-1; TRBD1 matches at 9 bases. The CDR3 is 18 residues long. CDR1 is MDHEN, CDR2 SYDVKM, per germline. Trimming at V came to 6 bases and at J to 3 bases, leaving 15 bases not matched to a gene. This chain's CDR3 is CASSPPPRRTGVYNEQFF. For the CDR3, the DNA is TGTGCCAGCAGCCCACCACCTCGCCGGACAGGGGTCTACAATGAGCAGTTCTTC.

This clonotype was recorded many times. V usage is TRBV11-3 and J usage is TRBJ2-2, with 7 positions matching TRBD2. Germline V gene data show CDR1 as SGHNT and CDR2 as YENEEA. V trimming: 3 bases; J trimming: 0 bases; junction bases outside the gene matches: 10. CDR3 size: 18 residues. CDR3 coding DNA: TGTGCCAGCAGCTTCGATAGAGCGGGGTACACGAACACCGGGGAGCTGTTTTTT. Protein product: CASSFDRAGYTNTGELFF.

CDR3 DNA: TGCGCCAGCAGCTTCAACGCCCTAAGGAGCTCTGGAAACACCATATATTTT. This sequence encodes CASSFNALRSSGNTIYF. V gene TRBV5-1 combines with J gene TRBJ1-3; D not certain. V was pared by 2 bases and J by 0 bases, with 15 bases between. The germline CDR1 and CDR2 sequences are SGHRS and YFSETQ. This CDR3 spans 17 amino acids.

Only a few counts were recorded for this clonotype. The V and J genes are TRBV4-1 and TRBJ1-5; 7 bases match TRBD1. CDR1 and CDR2 from the germline V gene are MGHRA and YSYEKL. The CDR3 has 16 residues. After removal of 6 bases from V and 2 bases from J, the junction contained 10 bases not matched to a gene. Written as DNA, the CDR3 is TGCGCCAGCAGGAGGACAGGCGGCGGGGGCAATCAGCCCCAGCATTTT. Protein product: CASRRTGGGGNQPQHF.

This clonotype was picked up a small number of times. The rearrangement joins TRBV20-1 to TRBJ2-1; D is uncertain. The CDR3 loop spans 15 amino acids. Deletions cut 0 bases from V and 0 bases from J, with 9 bases between. Germline values: CDR1 DFQATT, CDR2 SNEGSKA (reference sequence). CDR3 protein: CSARDTRSSYNEQFF. The CDR3 DNA reads as TGCAGTGCTAGAGATACGAGAAGCTCCTACAATGAGCAGTTCTTC.

The chain recombines TRBV6-2 or TRBV6-3 with TRBJ2-2; D is perhaps TRBD2 (5 bases). The germline V gene has CDR1 MNHEY and CDR2 SVGEGT. The CDR3 spans 15 residues. V lost 7 bases to trimming and J lost 0 bases, with 12 bases between them. The CDR3 loop is CASIWAGTNTGELFF. CDR3 DNA: TGTGCCAGCATTTGGGCCGGGACGAACACCGGGGAGCTGTTTTTT.

V gene TRBV12-3 or TRBV12-4 combines with J gene TRBJ1-4, with no clear D. There are 16 residues in the CDR3. The V and J ends lost 3 bases and 0 bases respectively, with 11 bases between them. In DNA form, the CDR3 reads TGTGCCAGCAGTTTTGGCAGACTCTCAACTAATGAAAAACTGTTTTTT. Amino acids: CASSFGRLSTNEKLFF.

This clonotype was picked up many times. The chain is built from TRBV6-1 and TRBJ2-7; 11 bases agree with TRBD1. This CDR3 comprises 15 residues. V lost 5 bases, J lost 4 bases, and 7 bases stayed unmatched. Germline V lookup: CDR1 MNHNS, CDR2 SASEGT. The CDR3 nucleotides read TGTGCCAGCAGTCCTGGGACAGGGGGTTTGTACGAGCAGTACTTC. It specifies CASSPGTGGLYEQYF.

This clonotype was counted between two and nine times. The CDR3 loop reads CSVEDRDDEQFF. CDR3 DNA: TGCAGCGTTGAAGATCGAGATGATGAGCAGTTCTTC. This chain connects TRBV29-1 to TRBJ2-1; D is unclear. Germline loops: CDR1 SQVTM, CDR2 ANQGSEA. This CDR3 has 12 residues. With 0 bases removed from V and 8 bases from J, the gap between germline ends came to 8 bases.

This clonotype was seen ten or more times. The rearrangement joins TRBV7-9 to TRBJ2-3, with TRBD2 as a possible D gene (5 bases). Germline loops: CDR1 SEHNR, CDR2 FQNEAQ (reference sequence). V lost 4 bases to trimming and J lost 2 bases, with 13 bases between them. This CDR3 is built from 15 residues. CDR3 DNA sequence: TGTGCCAGCAGCTCTGGACTTTCCTCCACAGATACGCAGTATTTT. Translation: CASSSGLSSTDTQYF. Variable domain in full (rest from reference TRBV7-9 and TRBJ2-3): DTGVSQNPRHKITKRGQNVTFRCDPISEHNRLYWYRQTLGQGPEFLTYFQNEAQLEKSRLLSDRFSAERPKGSFSTLEIQRTEQGDSAMYLCASSSGLSSTDTQYFGPGTRLTVL.

This clonotype was detected ten times or more. The J gene is TRBJ1-5, the V gene TRBV3-1; D unresolved. V shed 1 base and J shed 7 bases, with 14 bases lying between them. The CDR3 is 15 amino acids. The germline CDR1 and CDR2 sequences are LGHDT and YNNKEL (reference sequence). CDR3 residues: CASSQGGEVGQPQHF. CDR3 sequence (DNA): TGTGCCAGCAGCCAAGGTGGGGAGGTAGGGCAGCCCCAGCATTTT.

About this clonotype: Because it lacks the conserved phenylalanine or tryptophan at the end, this CDR3 is likely a read error. The rearrangement joins TRBV19 to TRBJ2-1; 10 positions agree with TRBD2. The germline CDR1 and CDR2 sequences are LNHDA and SQIVND (reference sequence). The CDR3 sequence is 14 residues long. V gave up 6 bases and J gave up 5 bases; unmatched junction bases: 4. CDR3: CASRWLAGDNEQFL. The DNA for the CDR3 is TGTGCCAGTAGGTGGCTAGCGGGGGACAATGAGCAGTTCCTC.

This clonotype was counted ten times or more. V is TRBV10-3 and J is TRBJ1-2; a weak D match, TRBD1 (6 bases). The V gene's germline CDR1 is ENHRY and CDR2 SYGVKD. This CDR3 region has 14 residues. The V gene lost 0 bases and the J gene lost 4 bases, with 9 bases spanning the gap. The CDR3 reads CAISESGGVYGYTF. The CDR3 DNA follows: TGTGCCATCAGTGAGTCGGGGGGCGTCTATGGCTACACCTTC.

This rearrangement joins TRBV11-3 to TRBJ2-7; 9 nucleotides match TRBD2. Germline CDR1 is SGHNT and CDR2 is YENEEA. With V trimmed by 3 bases and J by 4 bases, 7 bases remained unmatched. There are 15 residues in the CDR3. CDR3 loop: CASSLGIAGAYEQYF. In DNA form, the CDR3 reads TGTGCCAGCAGCTTGGGGATAGCGGGAGCTTACGAGCAGTACTTC.

The chain has TRBV4-3 and TRBJ2-3; 7 bases are shared with TRBD1. Germline V gene lookup returns CDR1 LGHNA and CDR2 YSLEER. The J segment lost 2 bases and the V segment lost 0 bases, leaving 5 bases of the junction unmatched. This CDR3 contains 16 residues. The CDR3 loop reads CASSQDYRGYTDTQYF. CDR3 nucleotide sequence: TGCGCCAGCAGCCAAGACTACAGGGGATACACAGATACGCAGTATTTT.

This clonotype showed up many times. The V call is TRBV6-1, the J call TRBJ2-7, with TRBD2 identical over 14 bases. The CDR3 is made up of 17 amino acids. Germline CDR1 MNHNS, CDR2 SASEGT. V gave up 6 bases and J gave up 1 base; unmatched junction bases: 8. As DNA, the CDR3 is TGTGCCAGCAGCCACGGGGGACTAGCGGGGGTTTCCTACGAGCAGTACTTC. This translates into CASSHGGLAGVSYEQYF.

This clonotype was picked up a small number of times. The genes are TRBV25-1 and TRBJ2-5; D might be TRBD2 (6 bases). V was shortened by 3 bases and J by 5 bases, with 16 bases between the two germline ends. Germline V gene sequence: CDR1 MGHDK, CDR2 SYGVNS. The CDR3 sequence is 15 residues long. The CDR3, as DNA: TGTGCCAGCAGTGAGTTTCCCTCGGAGGGGGAGACCCAGTACTTC. It translates to CASSEFPSEGETQYF.

This clonotype was found many times. The rearrangement uses TRBV28 and TRBJ2-1; perhaps TRBD1 as D (6 bases). V was clipped by 2 bases and J by 7 bases, with 12 bases between them. CDR3 size: 14 residues. CDR1 and CDR2 (germline): MDHEN, SYDVKM. This CDR3 is CASSLVQGPNEQFF. As DNA, the CDR3 is TGTGCCAGCAGTTTAGTACAGGGACCGAATGAGCAGTTCTTC.

This clonotype was seen only a few times. The V call is TRBV6-1, the J call TRBJ2-7, with D tentatively TRBD1 (6 bases). The V and J ends lost 5 bases and 3 bases respectively, with 11 bases between them. The CDR3 runs to 13 residues. CDR1 is MNHNS, CDR2 SASEGT, per germline. The CDR3 spells CASSSTRGYEQYF. The CDR3 DNA is TGTGCCAGCAGTTCAACCAGGGGCTACGAGCAGTACTTC.

This clonotype was observed a handful of times. For the CDR3, the DNA is TGTGCCAGCAGCCAAGTTGAGCGGGGGCGATCTGAAGCTTTCTTT. Translated, it gives CASSQVERGRSEAFF. The V call is TRBV3-1, the J call TRBJ1-1; possibly TRBD1 for D (6 bases). V was pared by 1 base and J by 6 bases, with 15 bases between. Germline V CDR1 and CDR2: LGHDT, YNNKEL (reference sequence). This CDR3 has 15 residues. Looking up the rest from reference TRBV3-1 and TRBJ1-1 gives the full variable domain: DTAVSQTPKYLVTQMGNDKSIKCEQNLGHDTMYWYKQDSKKFLKIMFSYNNKELIINETVPNRFSPKSPDKAHLNLHINSLELGDSAVYFCASSQVERGRSEAFFGQGTRLTVV.

The table lists this clonotype with many counts. The chain's CDR3 is CSARAFTSGSYEQYF. CDR3 coding DNA: TGCAGTGCTAGAGCTTTTACTAGCGGCTCCTACGAGCAGTACTTC. The rearrangement uses TRBV20-1 and TRBJ2-7; TRBD2 aligns across 8 bases. This CDR3 spans 15 amino acids. Losses at the gene ends were 1 base for V and 0 bases for J; bases not matched to a gene: 5. CDR1 and CDR2 from the germline V gene are DFQATT and SNEGSKA (reference sequence).

The chain combines TRBV6-2 or TRBV6-3 with TRBJ1-1, with 7 bases fitting TRBD1. Germline V gives CDR1 MNHEY, CDR2 SVGEGT. The CDR3 sequence is 11 residues long. J gave up 11 bases and V 10 bases, and 10 bases lay outside the gene matches. The CDR3 region is CATNDRVTAFF. CDR3 bases: TGTGCCACCAACGACAGGGTAACGGCTTTCTTT.

The sample holds a few counts of this clonotype. V is TRBV15 and J is TRBJ1-1; D is possibly TRBD1 (6 bases). V was cut by 5 bases and J by 10 bases, with 20 bases left in between. Germline values: CDR1 LNHNV, CDR2 YYDKDF (reference sequence). This CDR3 is 14 amino acids long. CDR3 sequence: CATSGGGGMGGAFF. As DNA, the CDR3 is TGTGCCACCAGCGGGGGAGGGGGGATGGGGGGAGCTTTCTTT.